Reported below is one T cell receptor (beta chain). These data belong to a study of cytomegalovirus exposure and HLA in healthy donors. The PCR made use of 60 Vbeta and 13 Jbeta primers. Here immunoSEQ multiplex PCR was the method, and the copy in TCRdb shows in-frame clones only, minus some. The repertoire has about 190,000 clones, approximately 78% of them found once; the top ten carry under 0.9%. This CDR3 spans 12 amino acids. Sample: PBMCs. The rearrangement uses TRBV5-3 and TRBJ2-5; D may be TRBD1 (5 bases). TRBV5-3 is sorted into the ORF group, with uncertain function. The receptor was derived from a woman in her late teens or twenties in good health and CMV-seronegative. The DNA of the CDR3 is TGTCCCCCTCCAGGGTTGGTAGAGACCCAGTACTTC. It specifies CPPPGLVETQYF.